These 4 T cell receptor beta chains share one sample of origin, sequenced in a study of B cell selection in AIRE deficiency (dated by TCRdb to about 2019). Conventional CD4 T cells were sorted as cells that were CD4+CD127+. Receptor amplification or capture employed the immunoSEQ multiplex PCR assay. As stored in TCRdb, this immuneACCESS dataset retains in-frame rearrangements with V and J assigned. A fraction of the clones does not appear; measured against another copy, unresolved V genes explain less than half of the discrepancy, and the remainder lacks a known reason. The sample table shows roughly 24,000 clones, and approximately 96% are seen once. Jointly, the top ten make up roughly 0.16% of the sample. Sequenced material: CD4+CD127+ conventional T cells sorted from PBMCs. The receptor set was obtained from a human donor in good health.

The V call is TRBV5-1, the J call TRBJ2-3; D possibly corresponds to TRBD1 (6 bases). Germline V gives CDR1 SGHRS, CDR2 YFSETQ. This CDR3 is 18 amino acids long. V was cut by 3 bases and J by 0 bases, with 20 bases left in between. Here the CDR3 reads CASSSPTGTPSSTDTQYF. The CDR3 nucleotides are TGCGCCAGCAGCTCCCCAACAGGGACCCCATCTAGCACAGATACGCAGTATTTT.

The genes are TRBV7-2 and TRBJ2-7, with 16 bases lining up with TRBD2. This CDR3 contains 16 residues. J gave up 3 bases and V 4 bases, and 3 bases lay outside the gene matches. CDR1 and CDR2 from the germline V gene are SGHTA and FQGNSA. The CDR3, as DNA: TGTGCCAGCAGCTCGGGACTAGCGGGGGGGGTCTACGAGCAGTACTTC. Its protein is CASSSGLAGGVYEQYF.

The CDR3 reads CASRSGGGFDQPQHF. CDR3 coding DNA: TGTGCCAGCAGAAGCGGGGGCGGATTTGATCAGCCCCAGCATTTT. The chain uses TRBV27 and TRBJ1-5; TRBD1 might be the D (6 bases). V shed 6 bases and J shed 5 bases, with 17 bases lying between them. Germline assignment: CDR1 MNHEY and CDR2 SMNVEV (reference sequence). This CDR3 has 15 amino acids.

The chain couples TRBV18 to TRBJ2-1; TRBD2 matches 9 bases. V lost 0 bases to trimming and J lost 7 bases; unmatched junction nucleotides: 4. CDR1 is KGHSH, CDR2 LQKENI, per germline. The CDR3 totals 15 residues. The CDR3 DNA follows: TGTGCCAGCTCACCACCGCGGGGGGGCCGAAATGAGCAGTTCTTC. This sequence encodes CASSPPRGGRNEQFF.